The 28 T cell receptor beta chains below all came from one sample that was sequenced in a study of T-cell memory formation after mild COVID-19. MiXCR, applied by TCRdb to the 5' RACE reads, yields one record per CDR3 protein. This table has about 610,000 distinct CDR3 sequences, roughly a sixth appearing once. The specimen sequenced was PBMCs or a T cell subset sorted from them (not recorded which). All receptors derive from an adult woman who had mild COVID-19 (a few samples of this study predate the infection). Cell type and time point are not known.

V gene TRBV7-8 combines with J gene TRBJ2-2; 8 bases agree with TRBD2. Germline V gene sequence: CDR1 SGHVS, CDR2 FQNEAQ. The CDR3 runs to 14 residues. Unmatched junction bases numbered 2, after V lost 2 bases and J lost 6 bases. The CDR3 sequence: CASSLREGAGELFF. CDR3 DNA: TGTGCCAGCAGCTTACGGGAGGGGGCCGGGGAGCTGTTTTTT.

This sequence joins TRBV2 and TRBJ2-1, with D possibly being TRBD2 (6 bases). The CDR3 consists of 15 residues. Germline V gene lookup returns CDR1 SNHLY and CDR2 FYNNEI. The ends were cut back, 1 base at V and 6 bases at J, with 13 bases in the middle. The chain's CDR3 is CASSEVREGSNEQFF. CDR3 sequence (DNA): TGTGCCAGCAGTGAAGTGCGGGAAGGAAGCAATGAGCAGTTCTTC. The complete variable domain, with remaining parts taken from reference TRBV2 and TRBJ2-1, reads EPEVTQTPSHQVTQMGQEVILRCVPISNHLYFYWYRQILGQKVEFLVSFYNNEISEKSEIFDDQFSVERPDGSNFTLKIRSTKLEDSAMYFCASSEVREGSNEQFFGPGTRLTVL.

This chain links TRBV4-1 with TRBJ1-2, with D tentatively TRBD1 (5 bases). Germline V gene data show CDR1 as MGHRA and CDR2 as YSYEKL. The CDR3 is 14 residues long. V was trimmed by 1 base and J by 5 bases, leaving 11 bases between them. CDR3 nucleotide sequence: TGCGCCAGCAGCCAAGGCACCCCAGGGTATGGCTACACCTTC. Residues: CASSQGTPGYGYTF.

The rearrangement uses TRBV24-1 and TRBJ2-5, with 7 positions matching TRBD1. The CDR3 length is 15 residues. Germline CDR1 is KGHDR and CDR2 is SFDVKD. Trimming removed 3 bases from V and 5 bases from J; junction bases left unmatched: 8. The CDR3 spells CATSDPRGPGETQYF. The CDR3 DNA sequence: TGTGCCACCAGTGATCCTAGGGGGCCAGGGGAGACCCAGTACTTC.

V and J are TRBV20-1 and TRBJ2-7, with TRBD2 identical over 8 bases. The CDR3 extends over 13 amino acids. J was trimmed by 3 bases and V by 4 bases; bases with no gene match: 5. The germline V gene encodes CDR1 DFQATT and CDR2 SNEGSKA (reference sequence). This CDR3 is CSAISGNHYEQYF. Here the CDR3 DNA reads TGCAGTGCTATTAGCGGGAACCACTACGAGCAGTACTTC.

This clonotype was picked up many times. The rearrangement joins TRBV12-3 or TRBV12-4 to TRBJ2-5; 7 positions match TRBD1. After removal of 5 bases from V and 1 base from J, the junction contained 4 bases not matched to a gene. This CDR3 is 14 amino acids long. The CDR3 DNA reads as TGTGCCAGCAGTGGACAGGAGACCCAAGAGACCCAGTACTTC. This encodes CASSGQETQETQYF.

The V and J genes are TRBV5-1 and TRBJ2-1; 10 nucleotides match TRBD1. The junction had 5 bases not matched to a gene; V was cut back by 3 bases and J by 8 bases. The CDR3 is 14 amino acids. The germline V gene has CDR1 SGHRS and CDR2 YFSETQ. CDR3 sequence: CASSSGTGADEQFF. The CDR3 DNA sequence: TGCGCCAGCAGCTCCGGGACAGGGGCGGATGAGCAGTTCTTC.

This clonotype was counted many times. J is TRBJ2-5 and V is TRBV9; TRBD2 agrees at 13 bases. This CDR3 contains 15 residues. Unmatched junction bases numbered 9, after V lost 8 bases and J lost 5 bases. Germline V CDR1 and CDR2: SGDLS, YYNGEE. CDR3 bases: TGTGCCAGTAGTGTAGGACTAGCGGGAGCGGAGACCCAGTACTTC. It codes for CASSVGLAGAETQYF.

The CDR3 sequence: CASSPPRDSSYNEQFF. CDR3 DNA sequence: TGTGCCAGCAGCCCCCCCCGGGATAGCTCCTACAATGAGCAGTTCTTC. This chain joins TRBV7-8 and TRBJ2-1, with D possibly being TRBD2 (5 bases). V lost 5 bases, J lost 0 bases, and 14 bases lay in between. Germline lookup yields CDR1 SGHVS and CDR2 FQNEAQ. The CDR3 consists of 16 residues.

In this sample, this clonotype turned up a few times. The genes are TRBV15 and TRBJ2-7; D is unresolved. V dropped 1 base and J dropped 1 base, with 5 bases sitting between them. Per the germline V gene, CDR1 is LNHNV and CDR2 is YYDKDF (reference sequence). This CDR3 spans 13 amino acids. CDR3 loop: CATSRATSYEQYF. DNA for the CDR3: TGTGCCACCAGCAGAGCCACTTCCTACGAGCAGTACTTC.

The CDR3 bases are TGTGCCAGCAGTTCCCCGACAGGCGGAGGTGAAAAACTGTTTTTT. This translates into CASSSPTGGGEKLFF. V is TRBV12-3 or TRBV12-4 and J is TRBJ1-4; D possibly corresponds to TRBD1 (6 bases). The CDR3 is 15 residues long. V was shortened by 4 bases and J by 7 bases, with 16 bases between the two germline ends.

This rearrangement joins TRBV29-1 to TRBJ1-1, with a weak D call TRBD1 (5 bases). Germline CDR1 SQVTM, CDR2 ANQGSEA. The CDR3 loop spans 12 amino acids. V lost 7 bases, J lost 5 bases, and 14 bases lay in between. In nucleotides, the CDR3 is TGCAGCGCTGGACAATGGGGGACTGAAGCTTTCTTT. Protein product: CSAGQWGTEAFF.

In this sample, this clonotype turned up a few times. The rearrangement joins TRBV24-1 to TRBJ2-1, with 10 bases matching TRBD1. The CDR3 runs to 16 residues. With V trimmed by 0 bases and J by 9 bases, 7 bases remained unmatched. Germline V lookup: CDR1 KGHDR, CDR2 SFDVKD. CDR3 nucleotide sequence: TGTGCCACCAGTGATTTGAGGGACAGGGGCCCTGGTGAGCAGTTCTTC. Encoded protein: CATSDLRDRGPGEQFF.

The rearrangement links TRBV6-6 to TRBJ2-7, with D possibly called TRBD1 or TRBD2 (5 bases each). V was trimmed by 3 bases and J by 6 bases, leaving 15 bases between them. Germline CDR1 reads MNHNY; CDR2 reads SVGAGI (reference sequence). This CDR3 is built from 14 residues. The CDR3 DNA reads TGTGCCAGCAGTTATCGGGACGAGCTAATCGAGCAGTACTTC. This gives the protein CASSYRDELIEQYF.

In DNA, the CDR3 is TGTGCCAGCAGCTTGGGTGACTACACAATGAGCAGGGAGCAGTTCTTC. It specifies CASSLGDYTMSREQFF. This rearrangement joins TRBV5-6 to TRBJ2-1; D is possibly TRBD2 (5 bases). CDR3 length equals 16 residues. Germline V gene data show CDR1 as SGHDT and CDR2 as YYEEEE. Deletions cut 0 bases from V and 10 bases from J, with 20 bases between.

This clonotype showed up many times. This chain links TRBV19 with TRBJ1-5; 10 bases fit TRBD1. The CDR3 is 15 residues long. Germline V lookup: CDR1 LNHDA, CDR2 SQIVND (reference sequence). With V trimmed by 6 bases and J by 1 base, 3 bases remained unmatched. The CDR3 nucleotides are TGTGCCAGTAGGAGGGACAGGGGAAGCAATCAGCCCCAGCATTTT. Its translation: CASRRDRGSNQPQHF. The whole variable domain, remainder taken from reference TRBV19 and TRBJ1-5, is DGGITQSPKYLFRKEGQNVTLSCEQNLNHDAMYWYRQDPGQGLRLIYYSQIVNDFQKGDIAEGYSVSREKKESFPLTVTSAQKNPTAFYLCASRRDRGSNQPQHFGDGTRLSIL.

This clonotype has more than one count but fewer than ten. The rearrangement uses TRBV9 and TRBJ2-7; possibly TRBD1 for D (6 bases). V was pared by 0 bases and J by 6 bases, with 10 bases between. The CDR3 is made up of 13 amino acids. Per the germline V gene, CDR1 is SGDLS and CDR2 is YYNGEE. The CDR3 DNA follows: TGTGCCAGCAGCGTAGAACAGGGCGGCGAGCAGTACTTC. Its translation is CASSVEQGGEQYF.

The CDR3 DNA reads TGTGCCAGCAGTTCCCAGGTCGGTGAGCAGTTCTTC. Translating it yields CASSSQVGEQFF. V gene TRBV12-3 or TRBV12-4 combines with J gene TRBJ2-1; D unclear. Trimming removed 4 bases from V and 9 bases from J, with 10 bases in between. The CDR3 has 12 amino acids.

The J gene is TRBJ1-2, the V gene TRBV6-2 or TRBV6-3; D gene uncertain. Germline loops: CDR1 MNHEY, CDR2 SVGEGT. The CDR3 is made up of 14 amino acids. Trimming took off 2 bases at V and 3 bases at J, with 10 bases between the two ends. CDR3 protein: CASSYGPADYGYTF. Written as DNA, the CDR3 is TGTGCCAGCAGTTACGGACCGGCTGACTATGGCTACACCTTC.

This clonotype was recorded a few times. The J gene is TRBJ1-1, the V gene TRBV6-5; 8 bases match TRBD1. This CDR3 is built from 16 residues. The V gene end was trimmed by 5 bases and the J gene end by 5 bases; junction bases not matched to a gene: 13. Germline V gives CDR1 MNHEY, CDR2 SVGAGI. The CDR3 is CASSPTPRTGNTEAFF. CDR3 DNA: TGTGCCAGCAGTCCCACCCCCCGGACAGGGAATACTGAAGCTTTCTTT.

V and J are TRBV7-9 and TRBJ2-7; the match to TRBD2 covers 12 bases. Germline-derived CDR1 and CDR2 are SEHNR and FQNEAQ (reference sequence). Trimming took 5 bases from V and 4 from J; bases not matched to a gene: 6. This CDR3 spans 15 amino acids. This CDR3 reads CASSQGLAGLYEQYF. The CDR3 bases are TGTGCCAGCAGCCAAGGACTAGCGGGGCTATACGAGCAGTACTTC.

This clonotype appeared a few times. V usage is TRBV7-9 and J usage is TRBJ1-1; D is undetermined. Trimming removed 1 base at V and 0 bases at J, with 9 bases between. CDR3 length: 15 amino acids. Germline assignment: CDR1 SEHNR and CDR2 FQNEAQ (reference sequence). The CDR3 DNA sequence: TGTGCCAGCAGCTTAGGACCGTCAATGAACACTGAAGCTTTCTTT. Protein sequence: CASSLGPSMNTEAFF.

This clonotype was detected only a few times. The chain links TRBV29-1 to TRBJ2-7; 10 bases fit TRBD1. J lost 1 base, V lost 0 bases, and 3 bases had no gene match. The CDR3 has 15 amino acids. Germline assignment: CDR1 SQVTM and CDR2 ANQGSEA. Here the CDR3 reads CSVEDGTGVSYEQYF. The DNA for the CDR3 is TGCAGCGTTGAAGACGGGACAGGGGTGTCCTACGAGCAGTACTTC.

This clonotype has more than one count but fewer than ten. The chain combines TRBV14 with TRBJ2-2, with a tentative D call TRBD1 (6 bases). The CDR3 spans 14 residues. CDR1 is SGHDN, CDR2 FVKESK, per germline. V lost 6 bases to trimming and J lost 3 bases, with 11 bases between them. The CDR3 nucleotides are TGTGCCAGCAGTCAACAGGGATACACCGGGGAGCTGTTTTTT. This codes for CASSQQGYTGELFF.

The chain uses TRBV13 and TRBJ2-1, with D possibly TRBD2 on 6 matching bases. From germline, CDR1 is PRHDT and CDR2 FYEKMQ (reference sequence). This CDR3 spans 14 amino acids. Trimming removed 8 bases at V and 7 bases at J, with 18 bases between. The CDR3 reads CASGRLASRNEQFF. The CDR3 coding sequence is TGTGCCAGCGGGCGGCTAGCGAGCCGAAATGAGCAGTTCTTC.

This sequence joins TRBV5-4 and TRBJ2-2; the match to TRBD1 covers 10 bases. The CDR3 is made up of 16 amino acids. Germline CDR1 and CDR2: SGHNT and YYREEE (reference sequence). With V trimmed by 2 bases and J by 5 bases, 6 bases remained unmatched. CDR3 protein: CASSFVTGGLTGELFF. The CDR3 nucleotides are TGTGCCAGCAGCTTCGTGACAGGGGGCTTAACCGGGGAGCTGTTTTTT.

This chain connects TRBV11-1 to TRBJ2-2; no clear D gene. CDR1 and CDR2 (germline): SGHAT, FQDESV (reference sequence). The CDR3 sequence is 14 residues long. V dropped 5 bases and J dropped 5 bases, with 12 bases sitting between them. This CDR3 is CASSKVFETGELFF. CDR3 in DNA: TGTGCCAGCAGCAAGGTATTCGAGACCGGGGAGCTGTTTTTT.

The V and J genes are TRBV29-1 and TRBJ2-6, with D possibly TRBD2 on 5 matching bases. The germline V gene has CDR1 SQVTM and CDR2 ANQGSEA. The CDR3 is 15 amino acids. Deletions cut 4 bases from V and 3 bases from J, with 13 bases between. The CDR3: CSVVTGIGGANVLTF. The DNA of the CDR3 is TGCAGCGTTGTTACGGGGATCGGTGGGGCCAACGTCCTGACTTTC.